This TCR beta chain was identified in a study of T cells after posttransplantation cyclophosphamide. The CDR3 has 17 amino acids. The V gene's germline CDR1 is SGHTS and CDR2 YDEGEE. Deletions cut 2 bases from V and 3 bases from J, with 20 bases between. Produced via immunoSEQ multiplex PCR; TCRdb's table is partial and in-frame only. The sample has about 32,000 clones, roughly 89% seen once; the top ten hold approximately 15%. Regarding the study as a whole: Later post-transplant blood repertoires were often dominated by donor CD8+ memory clones. Recipient CMV seropositivity and CMV reactivation strongly tracked TRB clonality. Blood and skin or GI T cell repertoires showed limited TRB overlap.

For this clone: Its cognate antigen is unknown.

The V call is TRBV5-8, the J call TRBJ2-5, with D possibly TRBD2 on 5 matching bases. The source of this sequence is a woman in her 40s with a blood cancer, CMV-positive, and with a related stem cell donor. The sample was PBMCs. CDR3 coding DNA: TGTGCCAGCAGCTTTATGAGGGATTGGCAAGCGAAAGAGACCCAGTACTTC. This sequence encodes CASSFMRDWQAKETQYF.